This TCR beta chain was found in a study of CD8 T cells in ankylosing spondylitis. Study-level points and caveats: Characteristic, it appeared, of ankylosing spondylitis blood was a TCR beta motif of fewer than 10 highly homologous variants.

This clonotype occurred a few times. Its antigen is currently unknown. TCRdb reprocessed the 5' RACE reads with MiXCR, giving one entry per CDR3 protein. The sample holds roughly 440,000 distinct CDR3 sequences, more than 15% seen once. The sample comprised blood, either unsorted or a sorted T cell fraction (not recorded which). The sequence was collected from a male donor with ankylosing spondylitis.

The CDR3 spells CASSHGRGEQFF. For the CDR3, the DNA is TGTGCCAGCAGCCATGGGAGGGGTGAGCAGTTCTTC. The genes are TRBV3-1 and TRBJ2-1; 7 positions agree with TRBD2. The CDR3 is 12 amino acids. The V gene end was trimmed by 3 bases and the J gene end by 9 bases; junction bases not matched to a gene: 2. The germline gives CDR1 LGHDT, CDR2 YNNKEL (reference sequence).